The 27 T cell receptor beta chains given below trace back to one sample, sequenced in a study of blood T cell repertoires in COVID-19. Clones were sequenced by immunoSEQ multiplex PCR, and TCRdb holds only the in-frame ones, with some missing. The sample consists of 230,000 or so clones, under 90% of them appearing once. The sequenced material came from peripheral blood. Receptors were obtained from a young man with active or convalescent COVID-19.

This chain uses TRBV11-2 with TRBJ1-2; TRBD1 matches 10 bases. The CDR3 is made up of 14 amino acids. V shed 3 bases and J 9 bases; nucleotides not matched to a gene: 7. Germline V lookup: CDR1 SGHAT, CDR2 FQNNGV. The chain's CDR3 is CASSFGDRGRSYTF. In nucleotides, the CDR3 is TGTGCCAGCAGCTTTGGCGACAGGGGGCGAAGCTACACCTTC.

This clone was counted once. V gene TRBV19 combines with J gene TRBJ2-2; 7 bases align to TRBD1. After removal of 6 bases from V and 5 bases from J, the junction contained 9 bases not matched to a gene. The length of the CDR3 is 15 residues. Germline CDR1 is LNHDA and CDR2 is SQIVND (reference sequence). The CDR3 DNA reads as TGTGCCAGTAGCAGACAGGGTGGGTTTACCGGGGAGCTGTTTTTT. This sequence encodes CASSRQGGFTGELFF.

The chain has TRBV5-4 and TRBJ2-7; 10 bases align to TRBD1. The CDR3 consists of 14 residues. With V trimmed by 4 bases and J by 3 bases, 4 bases remained unmatched. Germline V CDR1 and CDR2: SGHNT, YYREEE (reference sequence). In DNA, the CDR3 is TGTGCCAGCAGCGGGAGGGACAGGGGCTACGAGCAGTACTTC. Its translation is CASSGRDRGYEQYF.

The chain links TRBV5-5 to TRBJ2-3, with 9 bases matching TRBD2. CDR1 SGHKS and CDR2 YYEKEE come from the germline V gene (reference sequence). The CDR3 consists of 17 residues. The ends lost 3 bases at V and 0 bases at J; junction bases unmatched: 8. CDR3 coding DNA: TGTGCCAGCAGCTCCCAGCGGGGGGCCCGAAGCACAGATACGCAGTATTTT. Residues: CASSSQRGARSTDTQYF.

This chain links TRBV12-3 or TRBV12-4 with TRBJ2-5; 7 bases match TRBD1. Unmatched junction bases numbered 6, after V lost 6 bases and J lost 5 bases. CDR3 length equals 13 residues. The CDR3 coding sequence is TGTGCCAGCAGAAGGGGGCCGGGGGAGACCCAGTACTTC. This sequence encodes CASRRGPGETQYF.

The chain combines TRBV5-4 with TRBJ1-2; D call uncertain. The CDR3 has 15 residues. Per the germline V gene, CDR1 is SGHNT and CDR2 is YYREEE (reference sequence). V lost 0 bases and J lost 2, with 11 bases in between. The CDR3 loop reads CASSLGLSVNYGYTF. The CDR3 DNA is TGTGCCAGCAGCTTGGGGCTTAGCGTCAACTATGGCTACACCTTC.

The chain combines TRBV5-6 with TRBJ1-1; D remains unclear. The CDR3 totals 12 residues. Trimming shortened V by 3 bases and J by 11 bases, and 14 bases separated the two germline ends. From germline, CDR1 is SGHDT and CDR2 YYEEEE. Here the CDR3 reads CASSSSLSRAFF. The CDR3 DNA follows: TGTGCCAGCAGCTCATCCCTAAGTCGGGCTTTCTTT. The complete variable domain, with remaining parts taken from reference TRBV5-6 and TRBJ1-1, reads DAGVTQSPTHLIKTRGQQVTLRCSPKSGHDTVSWYQQALGQGPQFIFQYYEEEERQRGNFPDRFSGHQFPNYSSELNVNALLLGDSALYLCASSSSLSRAFFGQGTRLTVV.

The chain carries TRBV28 and TRBJ2-5, with D perhaps TRBD2 (6 bases). The CDR3 is 15 residues long. Trimming removed 6 bases from V and 6 bases from J, with 20 bases in between. Germline CDR1 is MDHEN and CDR2 is SYDVKM. The CDR3, as DNA: TGTGCCAGCAGATTGGGCGGGACCGCCGGGAAGACCCAGTACTTC. It is translated as CASRLGGTAGKTQYF.

The CDR3 sequence: CASSPGLNIRIEQYF. The DNA of the CDR3 is TGTGCCAGCAGCCCAGGACTGAACATCCGTATCGAGCAGTACTTC. The chain is built from TRBV7-2 and TRBJ2-7; TRBD2 might be the D (5 bases). In germline, CDR1 is SGHTA, CDR2 FQGNSA. Trimming pared 5 bases from V and 6 bases from J, leaving 20 bases between. The CDR3 has 15 residues.

The gene calls are TRBV28 and TRBJ1-1, with unresolved D. Trimming cost V 8 bases and J 1 base, with 17 bases left between them. The CDR3 length is 15 residues. CDR1 is MDHEN, CDR2 SYDVKM, per germline. The CDR3 protein is CASWADGFGNTEAFF. CDR3 nucleotide sequence: TGTGCCAGCTGGGCAGACGGTTTTGGGAACACTGAAGCTTTCTTT.

The chain uses TRBV6-2 or TRBV6-3 and TRBJ2-7; 8 bases agree with TRBD2. The CDR3 extends over 16 amino acids. Germline CDR1 is MNHEY and CDR2 is SVGEGT. The trim removed 2 bases at V and 2 bases at J, leaving 8 bases unmatched. CDR3 amino acids: CASSYSPGSGAYEQYF. In nucleotides, the CDR3 is TGTGCCAGCAGTTACAGTCCGGGTAGCGGGGCCTACGAGCAGTACTTC.

The chain combines TRBV11-2 with TRBJ2-7; no reliable D call. CDR1 and CDR2 from the germline V gene are SGHAT and FQNNGV. Trimming removed 0 bases at V and 6 bases at J, with 9 bases between. The length of the CDR3 is 13 residues. The CDR3 loop reads CASSLEVTGEQYF. Written as DNA, the CDR3 is TGTGCCAGCAGCTTAGAGGTTACGGGCGAGCAGTACTTC.

The chain joins TRBV6-5 to TRBJ1-5, with TRBD1 matching over 7 bases. Germline loops: CDR1 MNHEY, CDR2 SVGAGI. Losses at the gene ends were 6 bases for V and 4 bases for J; bases not matched to a gene: 6. The CDR3 is made up of 14 amino acids. In DNA, the CDR3 is TGTGCCAGCAGCGACAGGGAACGGAATCAGCCCCAGCATTTT. Its translation is CASSDRERNQPQHF.

This rearrangement joins TRBV24-1 to TRBJ2-5, with 8 bases identical to TRBD1. V shed 5 bases and J 3 bases; nucleotides not matched to a gene: 10. Looked up from germline, CDR1 is KGHDR and CDR2 is SFDVKD. This CDR3 is built from 16 residues. Here the CDR3 reads CATSAPRLQGEETQYF. The CDR3 bases are TGTGCCACCAGTGCTCCACGATTACAGGGGGAAGAGACCCAGTACTTC.

The chain employs TRBV24-1 and TRBJ2-7; 7 nucleotides line up with TRBD2. Germline V lookup: CDR1 KGHDR, CDR2 SFDVKD. CDR3 length: 13 residues. J lost 7 bases, V lost 5 bases, and 7 bases had no gene match. The CDR3 region has the DNA TGTGCCACCAGTGGCGGGAGTACTAGGGAGCAGTACTTC. Amino acids: CATSGGSTREQYF.

The gene calls are TRBV30 and TRBJ2-1; D not certain. CDR1 is GTSNPN and CDR2 is SVGIG in the germline V gene (reference sequence). The CDR3 totals 14 residues. Trimming removed 1 base at V and 1 base at J, with 8 bases between. CDR3 protein: CAWSAPASYNEQFF. The DNA of the CDR3 is TGTGCCTGGAGTGCCCCCGCGTCCTACAATGAGCAGTTCTTC.

This chain joins TRBV7-2 and TRBJ2-7; 9 bases align to TRBD1. J lost 6 bases, V lost 5 bases, and 5 bases had no gene match. This CDR3 comprises 13 residues. Germline V gene data show CDR1 as SGHTA and CDR2 as FQGNSA. CDR3 loop: CASSRPDRGEQYF. The CDR3 nucleotides are TGTGCCAGCAGCCGCCCGGACAGGGGCGAGCAGTACTTC.

The rearrangement links TRBV10-3 to TRBJ2-5; 10 nucleotides align to TRBD2. This CDR3 has 14 residues. CDR1 and CDR2 (germline): ENHRY, SYGVKD. The V segment lost 6 bases and the J segment 1 base; nucleotides outside the gene matches: 2. CDR3 amino acids: CAIRASGGQETQYF. CDR3 nucleotides: TGTGCCATCAGGGCTAGCGGGGGCCAAGAGACCCAGTACTTC.

The V call is TRBV5-1, the J call TRBJ2-1; 11 bases fit TRBD2. CDR3 size: 17 residues. Trimming at V came to 0 bases and at J to 3 bases, leaving 5 bases not matched to a gene. The germline CDR1 and CDR2 sequences are SGHRS and YFSETQ. The CDR3 coding sequence is TGCGCCAGCAGCTTGGCCGGGACTAGCGGTATCTACAATGAGCAGTTCTTC. As protein: CASSLAGTSGIYNEQFF.

V usage is TRBV3-1 (or the pseudogene TRBV3-2) and J usage is TRBJ2-5; 12 bases fit TRBD1. Germline CDR1 and CDR2: LGHDT and YNNKEL (reference sequence). The ends lost 3 bases at V and 5 bases at J; junction bases unmatched: 4. The CDR3 loop spans 15 amino acids. CDR3 amino acids: CASSQGQGAGETQYF. In nucleotides, the CDR3 is TGTGCCAGCAGCCAGGGACAGGGGGCCGGGGAGACCCAGTACTTC.

Only a few counts were recorded for this clone. The chain uses TRBV28 and TRBJ1-2, with D perhaps matching TRBD1 (6 bases). Germline V gene sequence: CDR1 MDHEN, CDR2 SYDVKM. There are 12 residues in the CDR3. V gave up 6 bases and J gave up 8 bases, with 13 bases separating them. Written as DNA, the CDR3 is TGTGCCAGCAGCCGGACAGCACGCGGCTACACCTTC. This translates into CASSRTARGYTF.

The chain combines TRBV28 with TRBJ1-5; the D gene is possibly TRBD1 (5 bases). CDR3 length: 14 amino acids. Trimming stripped 7 bases from V and 9 bases from J, with 19 bases between. CDR1 and CDR2 (germline): MDHEN, SYDVKM. As DNA, the CDR3 is TGTGCCAGCACTACAGGCTCTCCTCCCCCGCCCCAGCATTTT. Translated: CASTTGSPPPPQHF. The variable domain in full, with the rest retrieved from reference TRBV28 and TRBJ1-5, is DVKVTQSSRYLVKRTGEKVFLECVQDMDHENMFWYRQDPGLGLRLIYFSYDVKMKEKGDIPEGYSVSREKKERFSLILESASTNQTSMYLCASTTGSPPPPQHFGDGTRLSIL.

The chain is built from TRBV29-1 and TRBJ2-5; 8 nucleotides align to TRBD2. Germline V lookup: CDR1 SQVTM, CDR2 ANQGSEA. Trimming removed 5 bases from V and 2 bases from J; junction bases left unmatched: 7. There are 14 residues in the CDR3. CDR3 nucleotides: TGCAGCGTTATCACTAGCGGACATCAAGAGACCCAGTACTTC. It codes for CSVITSGHQETQYF.

The rearrangement uses TRBV4-1 and TRBJ1-1; 8 bases are a match to TRBD1. CDR3 length: 16 amino acids. J was trimmed by 4 bases and V by 0 bases; bases with no gene match: 7. CDR1 and CDR2 (germline): MGHRA, YSYEKL. Here the CDR3 DNA reads TGCGCCAGCAGCCAAGATCGGACAGGGAGAGGCACTGAAGCTTTCTTT. Its translation is CASSQDRTGRGTEAFF.

The V gene is TRBV30, the J gene TRBJ1-5; possibly TRBD1 for D (5 bases). Trimming removed 1 base at V and 0 bases at J, with 13 bases between. Germline loops: CDR1 GTSNPN, CDR2 SVGIG (reference sequence). The CDR3 has 16 amino acids. The CDR3, as DNA: TGTGCCTGGAGTGAAGGGCAGGGCTATAGCAATCAGCCCCAGCATTTT. Protein sequence: CAWSEGQGYSNQPQHF.

The gene calls are TRBV11-2 and TRBJ1-5; D is unresolved. The CDR3 covers 13 residues. CDR1 and CDR2 (germline): SGHAT, FQNNGV. V dropped 5 bases and J dropped 5 bases, with 10 bases sitting between them. The CDR3 nucleotides are TGTGCCAGCAGCCTCGGGAGGGATCAGCCCCAGCATTTT. Protein sequence: CASSLGRDQPQHF.

The V gene is TRBV19, the J gene TRBJ1-1; 9 bases line up with TRBD1. The CDR3 sequence is 17 residues long. V shed 7 bases and J 4 bases; nucleotides not matched to a gene: 16. Germline V gene lookup returns CDR1 LNHDA and CDR2 SQIVND (reference sequence). The CDR3 is CASNFRDRADPSTEAFF. In nucleotides, the CDR3 is TGTGCCAGTAACTTCCGGGACAGGGCCGACCCGAGCACTGAAGCTTTCTTT. The complete variable domain, with remaining parts taken from reference TRBV19 and TRBJ1-1, reads DGGITQSPKYLFRKEGQNVTLSCEQNLNHDAMYWYRQDPGQGLRLIYYSQIVNDFQKGDIAEGYSVSREKKESFPLTVTSAQKNPTAFYLCASNFRDRADPSTEAFFGQGTRLTVV.